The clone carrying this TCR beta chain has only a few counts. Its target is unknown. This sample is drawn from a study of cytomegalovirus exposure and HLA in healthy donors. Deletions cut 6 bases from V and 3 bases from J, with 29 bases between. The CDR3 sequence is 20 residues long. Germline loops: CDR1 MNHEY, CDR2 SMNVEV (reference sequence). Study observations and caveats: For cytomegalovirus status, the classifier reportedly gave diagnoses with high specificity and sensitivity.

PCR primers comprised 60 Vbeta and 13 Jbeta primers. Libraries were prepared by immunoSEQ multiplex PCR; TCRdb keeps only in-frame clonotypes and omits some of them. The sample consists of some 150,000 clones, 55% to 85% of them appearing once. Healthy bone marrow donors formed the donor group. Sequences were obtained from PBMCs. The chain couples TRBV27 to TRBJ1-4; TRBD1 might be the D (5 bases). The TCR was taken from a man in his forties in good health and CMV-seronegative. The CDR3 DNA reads TGTGCCAGCAGCAAAGAGGCGGCAGTCCTTCAGGGAAGTGCTAATGAAAAACTGTTTTTT. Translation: CASSKEAAVLQGSANEKLFF.